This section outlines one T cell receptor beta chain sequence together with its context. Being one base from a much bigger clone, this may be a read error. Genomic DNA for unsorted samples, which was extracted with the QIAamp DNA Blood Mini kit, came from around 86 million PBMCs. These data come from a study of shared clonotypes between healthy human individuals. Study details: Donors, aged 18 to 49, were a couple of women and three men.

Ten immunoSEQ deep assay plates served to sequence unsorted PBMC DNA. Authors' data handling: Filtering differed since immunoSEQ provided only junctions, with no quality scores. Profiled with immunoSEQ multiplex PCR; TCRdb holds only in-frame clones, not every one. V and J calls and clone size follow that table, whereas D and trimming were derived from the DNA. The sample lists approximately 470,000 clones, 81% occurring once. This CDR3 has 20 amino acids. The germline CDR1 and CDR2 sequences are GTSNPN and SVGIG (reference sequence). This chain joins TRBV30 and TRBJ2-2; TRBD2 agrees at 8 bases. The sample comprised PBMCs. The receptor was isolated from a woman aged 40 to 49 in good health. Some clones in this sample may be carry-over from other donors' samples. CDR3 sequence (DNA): TGTGCCTGGACCATGCGGGGGAAACTAGCGGAGCCGCTGAACACCTGGGAGCTGTTTTTT. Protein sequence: CAWTMRGKLAEPLNTWELFF.